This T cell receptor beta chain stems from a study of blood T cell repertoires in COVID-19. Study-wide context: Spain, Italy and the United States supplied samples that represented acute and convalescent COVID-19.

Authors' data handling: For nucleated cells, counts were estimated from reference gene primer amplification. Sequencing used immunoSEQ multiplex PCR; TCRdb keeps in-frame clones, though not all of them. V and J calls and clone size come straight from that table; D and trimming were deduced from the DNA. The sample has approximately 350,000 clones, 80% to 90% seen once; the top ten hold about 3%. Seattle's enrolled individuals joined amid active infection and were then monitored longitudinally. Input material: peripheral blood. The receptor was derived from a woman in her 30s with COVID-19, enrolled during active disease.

This chain's CDR3 is CASSYPGQGNDQPQHF. The CDR3 nucleotides are TGTGCCAGCAGTTACCCGGGACAGGGTAACGATCAGCCCCAGCATTTT. This chain joins TRBV28 and TRBJ1-5; TRBD1 aligns across 9 bases. Losses at the gene ends were 4 bases for V and 5 bases for J; bases not matched to a gene: 9. CDR1 and CDR2 from the germline V gene are MDHEN and SYDVKM. The CDR3 has 16 amino acids.